This TCR beta chain was observed in a study of T-cell memory formation after mild COVID-19. Overall study: Largely donor-specific TCR clusters were found. Study-level findings and limits: Some clones that responded were present in memory (sampled pre-infection), which suggests cross-reactive memory joined. Mainly CM and EM harbored the contracting CD4+ clones; mainly EMRA harbored the CD8+ ones. Day 15 to 85 contractors were CD4/CD8 balanced; later expanders leaned CD4+.

The V gene's germline CDR1 is SGHRS and CDR2 YFSETQ. V lost 6 bases and J lost 3, with 10 bases in between. The CDR3 totals 13 residues. This clonotype appeared a few times. The antigen remains undetermined. MiXCR was run by TCRdb on the 5' RACE reads, yielding one entry per CDR3 protein. The table includes 400,000 or so distinct CDR3 sequences, 15% to 20% detected once. The chain couples TRBV5-1 to TRBJ2-1; D may match TRBD1 or TRBD2 (5 bases each). The sample taken for sequencing was PBMCs or a T cell subset sorted from them (not recorded which). This sequence originates from an adult woman who had mild COVID-19 (a few samples of this study predate the infection). Cell type and time point are not known. CDR3 bases: TGCGCCAGCAATGAGGGGTACTACAATGAGCAGTTCTTC. It codes for CASNEGYYNEQFF.